This T cell receptor (beta chain) was profiled in a study of blood T cells in healthy people across ages. Points from the study as a whole: Long-lived and aged donors differed, with more naive CD4+ cells and higher diversity in the long-lived.

The second PCR ran about 6 to 11 cycles with a sample-barcoded 5' primer and J-beta primers. TCRdb reprocessed the 5' RACE reads with MiXCR, giving one entry per CDR3 protein. Of more than 1,000,000 distinct CDR3 sequences listed, around 25% are singletons. This clonotype was counted only a few times. Its specificity is unknown. A read error may explain this, as a much larger clone is one base away. These data were also reused for a study on T cells of mothers and their children.

The sequence derives from a girl aged 2-10 years in good health. Sequencing was performed on blood.

The CDR3 DNA follows: TGCAGTGCACGGGCTAGCGGTTATAGCACAGATACGCGGTATTTT. Translating gives CSARASGYSTDTRYF. The chain employs TRBV20-1 and TRBJ2-3; TRBD2 aligns across 7 bases. CDR1 is DFQATT and CDR2 is SNEGSKA in the germline V gene (reference sequence). The CDR3 spans 15 residues.